The T cell receptor beta chain under discussion was sequenced for a study of blood T cell repertoires in COVID-19. Across the whole study: The United States, Italy and Spain supplied acute and convalescent COVID-19 samples. The cDNA or gDNA used as material had been derived from T cells, B-cell-depleted T cells, or PBMCs.

With V trimmed by 6 bases and J by 5 bases, 6 bases remained unmatched. The CDR3 has 13 amino acids. Germline V lookup: CDR1 MNHEY, CDR2 SVGEGT. In the source study's methods: Counts of nucleated cells, estimated from reference gene primer amplification, were obtained. Here immunoSEQ multiplex PCR was the method, and the copy in TCRdb shows in-frame clones only, minus some. That table is the source of V, J and clone size, and D and trimming were worked out from the DNA. The profile shows over 150,000 clones, 80% to 85% of them singletons. Sequencing was done on a sample of peripheral blood. This sequence was found in a woman aged 55 to 70 with acute or convalescent COVID-19. The rearrangement joins TRBV6-2 or TRBV6-3 to TRBJ1-1; 7 bases are shared with TRBD1. CDR3 in amino acids: CASSDREVTEAFF. The CDR3 coding sequence is TGTGCCAGCAGCGACAGGGAGGTGACTGAAGCTTTCTTT.